This TCR beta chain is from a study of lymphopenia after photon versus proton radiotherapy. General study points: Oligoclonal CD8+ Temra expansion after nadir drove photon patients' diversity drop. Better survival with proton therapy was suggested as possible, not demonstrated. Larger post-nadir TCR diversity loss correlated inversely with survival in deceased patients.

The table lists this clone with a few counts. The antigen is unknown. Method: immunoSEQ multiplex PCR; TCRdb's copy keeps in-frame clones and lacks some. The table shows 30,000 to 35,000 clones, with roughly 89% occurring only once. The V gene lost 0 bases and the J gene lost 0 bases, with 9 bases spanning the gap. Germline lookup yields CDR1 SGHTA and CDR2 FQGNSA. The CDR3 totals 16 residues. The chain uses TRBV7-2 and TRBJ1-5; perhaps TRBD1 as D (6 bases). The clonotype was recovered from a woman in her 70s with pancreatic cancer. Some clones in this sample may be carry-over from other donors' samples. The source was peripheral blood, collected from a patient treated with proton-based radiotherapy. The chain's CDR3 is CASSLAAQGSNQPQHF. Here the CDR3 DNA reads TGTGCCAGCAGCTTAGCAGCACAGGGTAGCAATCAGCCCCAGCATTTT.